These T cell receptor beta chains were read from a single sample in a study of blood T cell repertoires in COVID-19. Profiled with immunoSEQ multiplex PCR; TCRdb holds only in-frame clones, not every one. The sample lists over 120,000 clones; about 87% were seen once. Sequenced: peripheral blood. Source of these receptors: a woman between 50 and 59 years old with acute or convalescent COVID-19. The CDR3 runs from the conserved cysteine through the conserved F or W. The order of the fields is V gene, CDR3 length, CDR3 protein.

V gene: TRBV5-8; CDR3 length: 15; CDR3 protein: CASTPVGTGGEKLFF
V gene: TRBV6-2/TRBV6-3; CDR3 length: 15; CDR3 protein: CASSYRQGVGQPQHF
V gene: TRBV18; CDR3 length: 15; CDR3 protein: CASSPRTGTTYEQYF
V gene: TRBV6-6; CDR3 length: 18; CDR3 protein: CASSPPHQTSGRGETQYF
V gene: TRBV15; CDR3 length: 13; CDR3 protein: CATSRDQGWTQYF
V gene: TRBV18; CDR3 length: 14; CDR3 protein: CASSLGQVNEKLFF
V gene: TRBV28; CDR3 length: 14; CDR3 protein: CASSSGQGEDEQYF
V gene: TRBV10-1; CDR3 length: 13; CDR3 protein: CASSEAMNTEAFF
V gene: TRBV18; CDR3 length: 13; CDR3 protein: CASSPPGDYEQYF
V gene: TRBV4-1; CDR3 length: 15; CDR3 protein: CASKGLSGGVDTQYF
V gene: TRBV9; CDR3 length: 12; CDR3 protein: CASSPLGHEQFF
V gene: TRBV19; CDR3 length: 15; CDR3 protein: CASTWDRVDNQPQHF
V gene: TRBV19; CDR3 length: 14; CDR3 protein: CASSRTAGSEKLFF
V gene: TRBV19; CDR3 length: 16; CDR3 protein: CASSLGQGPGWETQYF
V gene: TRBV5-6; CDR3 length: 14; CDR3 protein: CASSFGTGVYGYTF
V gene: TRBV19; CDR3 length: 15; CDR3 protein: CASSMRDRGLSGYTF
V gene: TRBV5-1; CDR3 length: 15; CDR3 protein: CASSVDRVVNTEAFF